The 6 T cell receptor beta chains below were found in one sample sequenced in a study of blood T cell repertoires in COVID-19 (TCRdb year 2020). Library preparation employed the immunoSEQ multiplex PCR assay. TCRdb carries this immuneACCESS record with in-frame sequences only. Its versions omit some clonotypes, under half of them owing to an unresolved V gene in the studies checked, with the rest unexplained. The sample table holds 90,000 to 100,000 clones, of which approximately 82% were seen once. The ten largest make up about 9.4% of the sample. Specimen: peripheral blood. These receptors came from a man between 65 and 79 years old with acute or convalescent COVID-19.

The chain employs TRBV7-2 and TRBJ2-1; TRBD2 is a possible D gene (7 bases). Trimming stripped 1 base from V and 8 bases from J, with 12 bases between. The germline gives CDR1 SGHTA, CDR2 FQGNSA. This CDR3 has 14 residues. CDR3 loop: CASSLVAGADEQFF. In DNA, the CDR3 is TGTGCCAGCAGCTTAGTTGCGGGGGCCGATGAGCAGTTCTTC.

The rearrangement joins TRBV2 to TRBJ2-5, with TRBD2 matching over 7 bases. V lost 4 bases and J lost 0; bases outside the gene matches: 5. Looked up from germline, CDR1 is SNHLY and CDR2 is FYNNEI. CDR3 length: 15 amino acids. CDR3 coding DNA: TGTGCCAGCAGTGTCGACGGGGGGAACCAAGAGACCCAGTACTTC. It encodes CASSVDGGNQETQYF.

V usage is TRBV11-2 and J usage is TRBJ2-1; TRBD2 agrees at 8 bases. Germline V gene data show CDR1 as SGHAT and CDR2 as FQNNGV. This CDR3 contains 18 residues. V shed 4 bases, J shed 3 bases, and the junction held 14 bases outside the gene matches. The CDR3 here is CASSSSKHSGKSYNEQFF. In DNA, the CDR3 is TGTGCCAGCAGCTCGAGCAAGCATAGCGGGAAAAGCTACAATGAGCAGTTCTTC.

The CDR3 coding sequence is TGTGCCAGCAGCTTAGACGGGGGTCGTACACCCCTCCACTTT. It yields the protein CASSLDGGRTPLHF. The J gene is TRBJ1-6, the V gene TRBV7-9, with D perhaps TRBD1 (5 bases). The CDR3 length is 14 residues. Trimming removed 1 base from V and 11 bases from J, with 12 bases in between. Germline assignment: CDR1 SEHNR and CDR2 FQNEAQ (reference sequence). The variable domain in full, completed from reference TRBV7-9 and TRBJ1-6, reads DTGVSQNPRHKITKRGQNVTFRCDPISEHNRLYWYRQTLGQGPEFLTYFQNEAQLEKSRLLSDRFSAERPKGSFSTLEIQRTEQGDSAMYLCASSLDGGRTPLHFGNGTRLTVT.

The V and J genes are TRBV28 and TRBJ1-5; weak D call: TRBD1 (6 bases). The CDR3 length is 15 residues. CDR1 and CDR2 (germline): MDHEN, SYDVKM. The ends were cut back, 7 bases at V and 4 bases at J, with 17 bases in the middle. CDR3 protein: CASTLSGGGNQPQHF. The CDR3 DNA reads as TGTGCCAGCACCTTGTCGGGGGGCGGGAATCAGCCCCAGCATTTT.

This chain links TRBV18 with TRBJ2-3; TRBD2 agrees at 8 bases. Per the germline V gene, CDR1 is KGHSH and CDR2 is LQKENI. The V gene end was trimmed by 5 bases and the J gene end by 1 base; junction bases not matched to a gene: 5. CDR3 length: 15 amino acids. The CDR3 DNA is TGTGCCAGCTCAACGACTAGCGCCCGCACAGATACGCAGTATTTT. It specifies CASSTTSARTDTQYF.